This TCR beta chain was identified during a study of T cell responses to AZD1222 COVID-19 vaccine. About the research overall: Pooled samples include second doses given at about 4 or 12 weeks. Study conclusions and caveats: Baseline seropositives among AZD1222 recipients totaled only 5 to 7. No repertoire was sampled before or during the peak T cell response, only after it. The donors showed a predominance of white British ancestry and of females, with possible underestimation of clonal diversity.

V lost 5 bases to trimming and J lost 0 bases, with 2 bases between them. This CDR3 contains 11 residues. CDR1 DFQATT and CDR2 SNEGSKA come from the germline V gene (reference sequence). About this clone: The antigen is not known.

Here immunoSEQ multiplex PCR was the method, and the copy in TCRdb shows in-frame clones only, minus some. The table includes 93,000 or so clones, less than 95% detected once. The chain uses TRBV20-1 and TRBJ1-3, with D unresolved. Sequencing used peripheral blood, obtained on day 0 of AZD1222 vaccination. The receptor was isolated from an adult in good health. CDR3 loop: CSADSGNTIYF. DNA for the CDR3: TGCAGTGCTGACTCTGGAAACACCATATATTTT.